A single sample gave rise to the 27 T cell receptor beta chains below, sequenced in a study of OX40 agonist ivuxolimab in advanced cancers. TCRdb's copy holds only in-frame clones and misses some; the assay was immunoSEQ multiplex PCR. The sample carries roughly 68,000 clones, roughly 90% recorded once. Material: CD4+ or CD8+ T cells sorted from blood, obtained in a trial of the OX40 agonist ivuxolimab. The origin of the receptors is an adult with an advanced solid tumor such as melanoma, head and neck, liver or kidney cancer.

The J gene is TRBJ1-3, the V gene TRBV9; D is perhaps TRBD1 (5 bases). Germline CDR1 SGDLS, CDR2 YYNGEE. This CDR3 contains 13 residues. Trimming removed 2 bases at V and 4 bases at J, with 7 bases between. This CDR3 is CASSVAGGNTIYF. CDR3 DNA sequence: TGTGCCAGCAGCGTGGCAGGGGGAAACACCATATATTTT.

The chain carries TRBV11-3 and TRBJ2-3, with a possible D match to TRBD1 (7 bases). Trimming shortened V by 6 bases and J by 11 bases, and 18 bases separated the two germline ends. CDR1 is SGHNT, CDR2 YENEEA, per germline. CDR3 size: 13 residues. This CDR3 reads CASSFRQGGWQYF. CDR3 nucleotides: TGTGCCAGCAGTTTCAGACAGGGAGGATGGCAGTATTTT.

The chain has TRBV6-5 and TRBJ2-5; no reliable D call. The CDR3 extends over 12 amino acids. CDR1 and CDR2 from the germline V gene are MNHEY and SVGAGI. The V end was cut by 5 bases, the J end by 5 bases, with 9 bases between. CDR3 protein: CASSNPRETQYF. CDR3 sequence (DNA): TGTGCCAGCAGTAACCCTCGGGAGACCCAGTACTTC.

V is TRBV28 and J is TRBJ1-1; D ambiguous. The CDR3 spans 13 residues. Germline-derived CDR1 and CDR2 are MDHEN and SYDVKM. The V and J ends lost 4 bases and 7 bases respectively, with 13 bases between them. CDR3 amino acids: CASSSEAPVEAFF. Here the CDR3 DNA reads TGTGCCAGCAGTTCAGAGGCCCCAGTTGAAGCTTTCTTT.

The genes are TRBV7-6 and TRBJ2-3, with a weak D call TRBD2 (5 bases). The germline CDR1 and CDR2 sequences are SGHVS and FNYEAQ. The CDR3 loop spans 17 amino acids. V was clipped by 6 bases and J by 0 bases, with 19 bases between them. The CDR3 DNA reads as TGTGCCAGCAGGAGTGGGAGTTCCCTCCTTAGCACAGATACGCAGTATTTT. Protein product: CASRSGSSLLSTDTQYF.

The chain links TRBV19 to TRBJ1-1; unclear D gene. Germline CDR1 reads LNHDA; CDR2 reads SQIVND (reference sequence). The CDR3 covers 16 residues. The V end lost 1 base, the J end lost 0 bases, and 12 bases lay between the germline ends. The CDR3 here is CASSIVSGEMNTEAFF. CDR3 DNA sequence: TGTGCCAGTAGTATAGTTTCCGGGGAGATGAACACTGAAGCTTTCTTT.

The rearrangement joins TRBV9 to TRBJ1-1, with D possibly matching TRBD1 (5 bases). This CDR3 region has 14 residues. Germline CDR1 is SGDLS and CDR2 is YYNGEE. The V end was cut by 2 bases, the J end by 1 base, with 9 bases between. CDR3 coding DNA: TGTGCCAGCAGCGTCCGGGACGGGAACACTGAAGCTTTCTTT. Its translation: CASSVRDGNTEAFF.

The chain joins TRBV28 to TRBJ1-2; D not certain. V lost 6 bases and J 0 bases, leaving 11 bases between the germline ends. Germline CDR1 and CDR2: MDHEN and SYDVKM. CDR3 length equals 14 residues. CDR3 sequence reads: CASSDGVANYGYTF. The CDR3 DNA follows: TGTGCCAGCAGCGACGGCGTAGCTAACTATGGCTACACCTTC.

V is TRBV19 and J is TRBJ1-1, with TRBD1 matching over 7 bases. CDR3 length equals 15 residues. Germline V gene data show CDR1 as LNHDA and CDR2 as SQIVND (reference sequence). Trimming took 9 bases from V and 0 from J; bases not matched to a gene: 10. Written as DNA, the CDR3 is TGTGCCAGCCAACCGGGACAGATCATGAACACTGAAGCTTTCTTT. Protein product: CASQPGQIMNTEAFF. The complete variable domain, with remaining parts taken from reference TRBV19 and TRBJ1-1, reads DGGITQSPKYLFRKEGQNVTLSCEQNLNHDAMYWYRQDPGQGLRLIYYSQIVNDFQKGDIAEGYSVSREKKESFPLTVTSAQKNPTAFYLCASQPGQIMNTEAFFGQGTRLTVV.

CDR3 residues: CASSLRGAHYGYTF. CDR3 in DNA: TGTGCCAGCAGCTTGCGTGGGGCTCACTATGGCTACACCTTC. The chain joins TRBV5-6 to TRBJ1-2; D may be TRBD1 (5 bases). CDR3 length: 14 residues. Germline V gene sequence: CDR1 SGHDT, CDR2 YYEEEE. With 1 base removed from V and 3 bases from J, the gap between germline ends came to 10 bases.

The chain employs TRBV28 and TRBJ1-6, with a tentative D call TRBD1 (6 bases). The germline CDR1 and CDR2 sequences are MDHEN and SYDVKM. This CDR3 contains 13 residues. V was trimmed by 10 bases and J by 7 bases, leaving 14 bases between them. This CDR3 reads CAMGGAGNSPLHF. CDR3 coding DNA: TGTGCCATGGGGGGGGCGGGGAATTCACCCCTCCACTTT. The full variable domain, in which reference TRBV28 and TRBJ1-6 provide the parts outside the CDR3, is DVKVTQSSRYLVKRTGEKVFLECVQDMDHENMFWYRQDPGLGLRLIYFSYDVKMKEKGDIPEGYSVSREKKERFSLILESASTNQTSMYLCAMGGAGNSPLHFGNGTRLTVT.

The chain has TRBV5-1 and TRBJ2-1; the D gene is possibly TRBD2 (6 bases). V was trimmed by 5 bases and J by 7 bases, leaving 16 bases between them. Germline CDR1 reads SGHRS; CDR2 reads YFSETQ. The CDR3 spans 14 residues. The CDR3 region is CASRHQSSDNEQFF. In nucleotides, the CDR3 is TGCGCCAGCAGACACCAATCTAGCGATAATGAGCAGTTCTTC.

This clone was seen repeatedly, ten times or more. V gene TRBV11-3 combines with J gene TRBJ2-3, with D tentatively TRBD1 (5 bases). Germline CDR1 is SGHNT and CDR2 is YENEEA. The length of the CDR3 is 14 residues. V lost 8 bases and J 0 bases, leaving 12 bases between the germline ends. The CDR3 sequence: CASQLTASTDTQYF. The CDR3 DNA reads TGTGCCAGCCAACTGACAGCCAGCACAGATACGCAGTATTTT.

In its sample, this clone was seen once. The CDR3 region is CASSRQITGELFF. CDR3 nucleotides: TGTGCCAGCTCGCGACAGATCACCGGGGAGCTGTTTTTT. The V and J genes are TRBV11-2 and TRBJ2-2; a possible D gene is TRBD1 (5 bases). Trimming removed 8 bases from V and 4 bases from J, with 11 bases in between. The CDR3 is 13 amino acids. The germline gives CDR1 SGHAT, CDR2 FQNNGV.

The chain employs TRBV2 and TRBJ1-2; 8 nucleotides agree with TRBD1. With 1 base clipped from V and 5 bases from J, the junction kept 6 bases outside the gene matches. This CDR3 is built from 15 residues. CDR1 SNHLY and CDR2 FYNNEI come from the germline V gene. In DNA, the CDR3 is TGTGCCAGCAGTGAAGGGGGACAGGAGGGGTATGGCTACACCTTC. This sequence encodes CASSEGGQEGYGYTF.

The chain couples TRBV7-2 to TRBJ2-4; no reliable D call. The CDR3 has 14 amino acids. Germline V gene data show CDR1 as SGHTA and CDR2 as FQGNSA. The V end lost 1 base, the J end lost 5 bases, and 9 bases lay between the germline ends. CDR3 sequence: CASSLEGRENIQYF. In DNA, the CDR3 is TGTGCCAGCAGCTTAGAAGGCCGGGAAAACATTCAGTACTTC.

The chain employs TRBV20-1 and TRBJ1-1, with D unresolved. Germline-derived CDR1 and CDR2 are DFQATT and SNEGSKA (reference sequence). V lost 3 bases and J 8 bases, leaving 10 bases between the germline ends. This CDR3 is 11 amino acids long. The CDR3: CSASVWLEAFF. The DNA of the CDR3 is TGCAGTGCTAGTGTTTGGCTAGAAGCTTTCTTT.

This clone was counted only a few times. V is TRBV2 and J is TRBJ2-2; the D call may be TRBD1 or TRBD2 (5 bases each). With 7 bases removed from V and 5 bases from J, the gap between germline ends came to 17 bases. The CDR3 consists of 15 residues. Germline V gives CDR1 SNHLY, CDR2 FYNNEI. The CDR3 DNA sequence: TGTGCCAGCATTGATTCCGGGGCTAGGACCGGGGAGCTGTTTTTT. Amino acid sequence: CASIDSGARTGELFF. The full variable domain, in which reference TRBV2 and TRBJ2-2 provide the parts outside the CDR3, is EPEVTQTPSHQVTQMGQEVILRCVPISNHLYFYWYRQILGQKVEFLVSFYNNEISEKSEIFDDQFSVERPDGSNFTLKIRSTKLEDSAMYFCASIDSGARTGELFFGEGSRLTVL.

The chain couples TRBV5-6 to TRBJ1-5; a possible D gene is TRBD1 (5 bases). This CDR3 spans 14 amino acids. The germline gives CDR1 SGHDT, CDR2 YYEEEE. Trimming took 4 bases from V and 3 from J, leaving 11 bases between them. The CDR3 region is CASSADSANQPQHF. In DNA, the CDR3 is TGTGCCAGCAGCGCTGACAGTGCCAATCAGCCCCAGCATTTT.

The chain employs TRBV19 and TRBJ1-4; no clear D. CDR3 length: 13 residues. V was cut by 1 base and J by 13 bases, with 13 bases left in between. CDR1 and CDR2 (germline): LNHDA, SQIVND (reference sequence). The CDR3 DNA sequence: TGTGCCAGTAGTATAGCCCTACCTCAAGGACTGTTTTTT. Translating gives CASSIALPQGLFF.

The chain carries TRBV20-1 and TRBJ1-2; D possibly corresponds to TRBD1 (5 bases). CDR1 and CDR2 (germline): DFQATT, SNEGSKA (reference sequence). The CDR3 is made up of 10 amino acids. The CDR3 is CRPGTFGYTF. For the CDR3, the DNA is TGCAGGCCGGGGACCTTTGGCTACACCTTC.

This rearrangement joins TRBV6-1 to TRBJ1-2, with a weak D call TRBD1 (6 bases). Deletions cut 2 bases from V and 8 bases from J, with 21 bases between. This CDR3 is built from 16 residues. Germline V gives CDR1 MNHNS, CDR2 SASEGT. The CDR3: CASSESWGLGNFGYTF. CDR3 sequence (DNA): TGTGCCAGCAGTGAAAGTTGGGGGCTTGGCAACTTCGGCTACACCTTC.

J is TRBJ2-1 and V is TRBV6-6, with D possibly being TRBD1 (6 bases). V lost 5 bases and J 13 bases, leaving 12 bases between the germline ends. Germline values: CDR1 MNHNY, CDR2 SVGAGI (reference sequence). The CDR3 spans 11 residues. DNA for the CDR3: TGTGCCAGCAGTCCAAGACAGGTTCAGTTCTTC. Amino acid sequence: CASSPRQVQFF.

The chain has TRBV7-8 and TRBJ2-2; possibly TRBD1 for D (5 bases). V lost 6 bases, J lost 4 bases, and 15 bases lay in between. The CDR3 length is 15 residues. CDR1 and CDR2 from the germline V gene are SGHVS and FQNEAQ. CDR3 sequence reads: CASSLQGRVTGELFF. The CDR3 coding sequence is TGTGCCAGCAGTTTGCAGGGAAGGGTCACCGGGGAGCTGTTTTTT.

This clone was seen a single time. The junction shows a germline mismatch at one end, possibly a read error. The rearrangement links TRBV28 to TRBJ1-2; a weak D match, TRBD1 (5 bases). Germline V gene lookup returns CDR1 MDHEN and CDR2 SYDVKM. The CDR3 consists of 14 residues. The CDR3 loop is CASWQWGFNYGYTF. In DNA form, the CDR3 reads TGCGCCTCGTGGCAGTGGGGGTTTAACTATGGCTACACCTTC.

This chain links TRBV5-1 with TRBJ1-1; D remains unclear. The CDR3 spans 12 residues. Per the germline V gene, CDR1 is SGHRS and CDR2 is YFSETQ. V lost 5 bases, J lost 1 base, and 6 bases lay in between. The CDR3 nucleotides are TGCGCCAGCAGGACGGGGAACACTGAAGCTTTCTTT. Protein sequence: CASRTGNTEAFF.

This clone was recorded once. This sequence joins TRBV7-3 and TRBJ1-6; D is perhaps TRBD1 (6 bases). V dropped 1 base and J dropped 9 bases, with 13 bases sitting between them. From germline, CDR1 is SGHTA and CDR2 FQGTGA. This CDR3 contains 15 residues. The CDR3 reads CASSLNTGGGSPLHF. CDR3 sequence (DNA): TGTGCCAGCAGCTTAAATACGGGGGGCGGTTCACCCCTCCACTTT.